This TCR beta chain was identified in a study of T cells in Graves' hyperthyroidism and ophthalmopathy. Findings and caveats of the study: In blood, most of the thyroid clonotypes expanded above 0.001 were also present. Model output signaled ophthalmopathy a median around 5.9 months ahead of onset.

The CDR3 is 15 residues long. Trimming pared 4 bases from V and 3 bases from J, leaving 13 bases between. This clonotype appeared many times. Antigen specificity is unknown. Amplification yielded TCR beta CDR3 regions, with RNA transcripts as the source. The study used the HTBI primer set for a first-round RT-PCR of the TCR CDR3. TCRdb analysed the multiplex PCR reads with MiXCR anew, one entry per CDR3 protein. Seen here are 450,000 to 650,000 distinct CDR3 sequences, more than 13% observed once, and the top ten hold around 7%. Material: blood. The TCR comes from a young woman with Graves' ophthalmopathy. This chain joins TRBV12-3 or TRBV12-4 and TRBJ1-5; weak D call: TRBD1 (6 bases). The CDR3 protein is CASSWIRGVNQPQHF. CDR3 coding DNA: TGTGCCAGCAGTTGGATTAGGGGGGTCAATCAGCCCCAGCATTTT.